Listed here is a single T cell receptor (beta chain). Its antigen is unknown. The sample originates from a study of T cell repertoires in cytomegalovirus infection. Looking at the study overall: Peptides in the study included HLA-C-restricted and HLA-B-restricted CMV epitopes. Public TCR beta signature analysis indicated the presence of both CMV infection and matching HLA type. Study-level findings and limits: Using cumulative public TCR beta family frequency, the authors identified those who carried CMV together with the relevant HLA. The ex vivo response was dominated by HLA-C-restricted CMV-specific TCR beta clonotypes.

The CDR3 extends over 13 amino acids. Germline V gives CDR1 MNHNY, CDR2 SVGAGI (reference sequence). V lost 8 bases to trimming and J lost 2 bases; unmatched junction nucleotides: 6. TCRdb used MiXCR to reprocess the reads, holding one entry per CDR3 protein. The table includes hundreds of thousands of distinct CDR3 sequences, roughly 42% detected once. The sequencing used cultured PBMCs, collected from culture after CMV antigen stimulation. The chain carries TRBV6-6 and TRBJ2-7; 7 nucleotides match TRBD1. This TCR was sampled from a human donor in good health (CMV status not recorded). Some clones in this sample may be carry-over from other donors' samples. The CDR3 DNA reads TGTGCCAGCCCAGGGGGTACTGCCTACGAGCAGTACTTC. Encoded protein: CASPGGTAYEQYF.